This T cell receptor beta chain originates from a study of T cells in Graves' hyperthyroidism and ophthalmopathy (dated by TCRdb to the late 2010s). About the investigation overall: Peripheral blood was collected at initial diagnosis, before any treatment. A discovery cohort of around 98 patients, roughly 40 with Graves' ophthalmopathy and about 58 with stable Graves' hyperthyroidism, was used to find distinguishing TCR V-J signatures. Prospective prediction of ophthalmopathy was tested in an independent validation cohort of 18 hyperthyroidism patients and some 17 patients who later progressed to ophthalmopathy. The 100 or so discovery patients were randomly divided into training and test sets at a 7:3 ratio. In addition, the study compared T-cell repertoires in thyroid tissue and in blood from about 6 Graves' hyperthyroidism patients. After blood sampling, hyperthyroidism patients were treated with methimazole at a starting dose of 30 mg daily, and ophthalmopathy patients were treated with high-dose intravenous methylprednisolone. According to the paper, TCR Vbeta CDR3 sequencing was carried out on some 130 peripheral blood samples, which came from 40 to 45 ophthalmopathy, 75 or so hyperthyroidism and roughly 17 progressor patients. The full study reports these points: Most expanded thyroid clonotypes (frequency above 0.001) were also found in blood, which suggests that blood repertoires may mirror thyroid immune responses. No statistical method was used to fix the sample size in advance, and group allocation was not hidden from the investigators. Ophthalmopathy was separated from stable hyperthyroidism by a 13 V-J signature model, with around 90% sensitivity and around 81% specificity obtained in cross-validation and 80%/75% obtained in testing. In validation, progression to ophthalmopathy was predicted by the model with roughly 69% sensitivity and 72% to 85% specificity, a median of approximately 6.5 months before onset.

Graves' hyperthyroidism was defined as stable when no progression to ophthalmopathy occurred over 18 months of follow-up. The hyperthyroidism patients were between 18 and 65 years old and newly diagnosed, with a disease duration of less than 2 months. Any patient with an uncontrolled infection, another autoimmune disease, pregnancy or lactation was excluded. Diagnoses were based on clinical symptoms, serum thyroxine and TRAb, thyroid ultrasound and orbital computed tomography. Ficoll-Paque density gradient centrifugation was used to isolate PBMCs from approximately 10 ml of fresh peripheral blood. Trizol reagent was used to extract total RNA, and RNA quality was then checked on an Agilent 2100 Bioanalyzer. V and J are truncated by 5 bases and 1 base respectively, leaving an intervening sequence of 10 bases. Inclusive of the bounding cysteine and phenylalanine, the CDR3 is 14 residues long. Left in the record is the CDR3 DNA by itself, 42 bases read in frame from the first base.

The TCR beta CDR3 regions were amplified from the RNA transcripts. The TCR CDR3 was subjected to a first round of RT-PCR using the HTBI primer set and the Qiagen OneStep RT-PCR kit. The libraries were constructed in a second round of multiplex PCR and then size-selected and purified. Sequencing of the libraries was done on an Illumina HiSeq2000 using paired-end 100 bp reads. As for how the authors treated the data: SOAPnuke was used to process the raw data, removing reads that contained adapters or uncalled bases, had a mean Phred below 15, or lacked an exact match to the constant primer or identifier. High-quality paired reads were merged using COPE v1.2.5, and each unique nucleotide sequence was defined as a clonotype. MiTCR v1.1 was used to align the clonotypes against IMGT TRBV, TRBD and TRBJ reference segments. The analysis included only V-J combinations with a frequency above 0.0001, which together covered approximately 99% of the repertoires. The TCS score was defined as the ratio of F50 (clonal expansion) to E x V (chaos), calculated using BLOSUM62-based TCRdist between CDR3 peptides within each V-J. Welch's t-statistics and random forest reduced fewer than 550 V-J features to around 14, which were used in a naive Bayes classifier (R e1071). The public reads were run again by TCRdb, first through fastp at Q25 and then through MiXCR, and only productive beta chains were kept. A single entry per CDR3 protein holds the most common genes and DNA from its merged rows. The V and J calls shown here were made by TCRdb, not taken from the authors' results. The sample has fewer than 350,000 distinct CDR3 sequences on record, roughly 15% of them singletons. Roughly 8.2% of the sample is held by the ten biggest clonotypes.

This clonotype was seen ten or more times. No antigen is known for it. The record has no base qualities; no much larger clone is one base away. The TCR originated in a woman between 40 and 50 years old with Graves' hyperthyroidism. The rearrangement joined TRBV12-3 or TRBV12-4 to TRBJ2-3; a tentative D call is TRBD1 (5 bases match). The sample taken for sequencing was blood. The nucleotide sequence reads TGTGCCAGCAGTCCCCCGACAGGCACAGATACGCAGTATTTT. Its protein is CASSPPTGTDTQYF.